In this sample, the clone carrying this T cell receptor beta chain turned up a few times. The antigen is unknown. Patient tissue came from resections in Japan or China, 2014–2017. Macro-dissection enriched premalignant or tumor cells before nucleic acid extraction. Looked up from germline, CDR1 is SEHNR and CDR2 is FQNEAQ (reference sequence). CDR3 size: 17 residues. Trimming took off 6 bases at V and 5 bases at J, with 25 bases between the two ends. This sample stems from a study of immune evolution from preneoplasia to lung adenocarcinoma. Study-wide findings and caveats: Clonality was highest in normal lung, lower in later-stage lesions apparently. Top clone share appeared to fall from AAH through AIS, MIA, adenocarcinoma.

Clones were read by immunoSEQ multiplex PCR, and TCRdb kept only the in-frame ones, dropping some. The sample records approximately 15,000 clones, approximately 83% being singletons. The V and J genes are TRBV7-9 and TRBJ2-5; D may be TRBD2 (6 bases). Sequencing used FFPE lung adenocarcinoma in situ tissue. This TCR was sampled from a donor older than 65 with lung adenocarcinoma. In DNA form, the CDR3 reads TGTGCCAGCAGTTCAACCCACCAGGCGGGAAGTCAGGAGACCCAGTACTTC. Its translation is CASSSTHQAGSQETQYF.